Below, one TCR beta chain is given with its context. The target antigen is unknown. The data were obtained in a study of T cell responses to AZD1222 COVID-19 vaccine. Study results and caveats: Possibly, clonal diversity was underestimated; donors were largely white British and included more females. Repertoire sampling was restricted to post-peak T cell response timepoints.

V shed 5 bases and J shed 5 bases, with 4 bases lying between them. CDR3 size: 10 residues. Looked up from germline, CDR1 is SGHAT and CDR2 is FQDESV (reference sequence). Some clones are missing from TCRdb's copy, which holds only in-frame ones; the method was immunoSEQ multiplex PCR. The data show some 120,000 clones, around 82% seen once. V and J are TRBV11-1 and TRBJ2-7; D remains unclear. The TCR was taken from an adult in good health. Sequenced material: peripheral blood, taken on day 0 of AZD1222 vaccination. As DNA, the CDR3 is TGTGCCAGCAGCGGAGACGAGCAGTACTTC. Its protein is CASSGDEQYF.